This T cell receptor (beta chain) was obtained from a study of blood T cell repertoires in COVID-19 (dated by TCRdb to the early 2020s). Some background on the complete study: The collaborator samples originated in the United States, Italy and Spain and spanned the acute and convalescent phases of COVID-19. The prospective study material was composed of cDNA or gDNA derived from T cells, B-cell-depleted T cells, or PBMCs. Subjects who had been exposed to COVID-19, were actively infected with it, or had recovered from it provided the deeply sampled blood TCRbeta repertoires that made up the dataset. A freely available public database, intended as a resource for researchers studying the immune response to SARS-CoV-2, is where the repertoires were released. The samples were drawn from the first 160 participants of the ongoing ImmuneRACE study and from over 950 subjects provided by 6 global collaborators. A de-identified subject ID, COVID-19 status, age in years and sex were almost always included in the sample metadata. Where available, HLA class I and class II types were obtained from metadata supplied by the sample provider rather than from assay-based typing.

The immunoSEQ Assay, a bias-controlled multiplex PCR, was used to amplify TCRbeta CDR3 regions from genomic DNA. The original methods were these. Nucleated cell counts per sample were estimated from amplification of reference gene primers within the assay. Sequence reads were collapsed and filtered to measure the absolute abundance of every unique TCRbeta CDR3 rearrangement. For each sample, productive Simpson clonality was calculated by taking the square root of Simpson's diversity index across productive rearrangements. TCRdb re-hosts the immuneACCESS table, in-frame sequences only. Its copies lack some clones; in the studies checked, an unresolved V gene accounts for under half of them, and the cause for the rest is not known. Clonal size and the V and J genes are those of that table, whereas D and trimming came from the DNA. A total of 150,000 or so clones appear in this sample, around 87% of them only once. Together, the top ten hold approximately 6.5% of the sample.

The collaborating institutions used their own protocols to collect whole blood in K2EDTA tubes. For TCRbeta analysis, collaborators shipped samples as frozen whole blood, isolated PBMCs, or DNA extracted from either of those sample types. The paper's findings and limits, for the study overall: Clinical and demographic metadata were provided uncurated, with the amount varying by source and participant.

The CDR3, from cysteine to phenylalanine, totals 15 residues. The CDR3 DNA has 45 bases and is translated from base 1. The germline V gene specifies LGHNA as CDR1 and YNFKEQ as CDR2. The junction shows trimming of 3 bases on V and 3 bases on J, and the gene matches do not reach 5 bases of it. This clone was seen more than once but under ten times. Its antigen is not yet known. No much larger clone is present one base from it, and per-base qualities are unavailable. The receptor comes from a man older than 75 with acute or convalescent COVID-19. This sequence uses TRBV4-2 and TRBJ1-2; the central 9 bases match TRBD1. The sequenced sample consisted of peripheral blood. Here is the DNA: TGTGCCAGCAGCCAGGAACAGGGGGCATACTATGGCTACACCTTC. Its protein reads: CASSQEQGAYYGYTF.